There are many counts of the clone carrying this TCR beta chain. Its antigen is undetermined. The record originates from a study of T cells in Graves' hyperthyroidism and ophthalmopathy. Trimming left V 0 bases short and J 6 bases short, with 18 bases between. There are 16 residues in the CDR3. The germline V gene encodes CDR1 SGHRS and CDR2 YFSETQ. TCR beta CDR3 sequences were amplified from RNA transcripts. HTBI primers were used for first-round RT-PCR of the TCR CDR3. One entry per CDR3 protein results from TCRdb running MiXCR on the multiplex PCR reads. In the table there are 160,000 or so distinct CDR3 sequences, roughly 10% of which are singletons. Uncontrolled infection, other autoimmune disease, pregnancy or lactation excluded patients. Diagnostic decisions used clinical symptoms, serum thyroxine and TRAb, thyroid ultrasound and orbital computed tomography. Source material for PBMCs was 10 ml fresh peripheral blood.

Broader study findings: Classification by a 13 V-J model distinguished ophthalmopathy from stable hyperthyroidism.

The chain has TRBV5-1 and TRBJ1-1; D is undetermined. The sequenced material came from blood. The source of this sequence is a woman between 18 and 30 years old with Graves' hyperthyroidism that later progressed to Graves' ophthalmopathy. In DNA form, the CDR3 reads TGCGCCAGCAGCTTGGGTCTGAGAGAGCAATCCGCTGAAGCTTTCTTT. Its protein is CASSLGLREQSAEAFF.